This TCR beta chain was documented in a study of OX40 agonist ivuxolimab in advanced cancers. Clones were read by immunoSEQ multiplex PCR, and TCRdb kept only the in-frame ones, dropping some. The data show tens of thousands of clones, around four fifths seen once. Germline CDR1 and CDR2: SGDLS and YYNGEE. This CDR3 contains 16 residues. The V gene lost 4 bases and the J gene lost 1 base, with 14 bases spanning the gap. Study results and limitations: In the 0.1-3.0 mg/kg groups, partial responders showed among the lowest expansion.

Researchers took blood at baseline, on cycle 4 day 1, and on cycle 7 day 1. Details on this clone: The antigen remains unidentified.

The J gene is TRBJ2-2, the V gene TRBV9, with D possibly TRBD2 on 5 matching bases. Sample: CD4+ or CD8+ T cells sorted from blood, taken in a trial of the OX40 agonist ivuxolimab. The clonotype was recovered from an adult with an advanced solid tumor such as melanoma, head and neck, liver or kidney cancer. The CDR3 region has the DNA TGTGCCAGCAGCAGGAGGTCCGTCGAGAACACCGGGGAGCTGTTTTTT. Translation gives CASSRRSVENTGELFF.